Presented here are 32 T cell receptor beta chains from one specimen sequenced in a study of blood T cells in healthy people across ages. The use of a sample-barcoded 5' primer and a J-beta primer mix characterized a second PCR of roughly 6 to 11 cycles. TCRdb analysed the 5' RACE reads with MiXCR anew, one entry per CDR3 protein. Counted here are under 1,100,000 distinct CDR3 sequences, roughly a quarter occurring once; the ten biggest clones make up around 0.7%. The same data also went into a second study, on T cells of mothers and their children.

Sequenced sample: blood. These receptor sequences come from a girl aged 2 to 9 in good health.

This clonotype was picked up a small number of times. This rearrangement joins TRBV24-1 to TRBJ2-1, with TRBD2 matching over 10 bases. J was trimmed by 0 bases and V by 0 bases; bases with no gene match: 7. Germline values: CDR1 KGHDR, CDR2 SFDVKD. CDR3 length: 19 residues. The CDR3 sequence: CATSDLGRSSGSSYNEQFF. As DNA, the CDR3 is TGTGCCACCAGTGATTTGGGGAGGTCTAGCGGGAGCTCCTACAATGAGCAGTTCTTC.

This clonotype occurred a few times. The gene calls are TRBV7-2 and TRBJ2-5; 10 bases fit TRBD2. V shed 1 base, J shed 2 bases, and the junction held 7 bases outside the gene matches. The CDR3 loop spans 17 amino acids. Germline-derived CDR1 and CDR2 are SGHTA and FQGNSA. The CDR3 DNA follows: TGTGCCAGCAGCTTAGTGACGAGCGGGGGGGCACAAGAGACCCAGTACTTC. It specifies CASSLVTSGGAQETQYF.

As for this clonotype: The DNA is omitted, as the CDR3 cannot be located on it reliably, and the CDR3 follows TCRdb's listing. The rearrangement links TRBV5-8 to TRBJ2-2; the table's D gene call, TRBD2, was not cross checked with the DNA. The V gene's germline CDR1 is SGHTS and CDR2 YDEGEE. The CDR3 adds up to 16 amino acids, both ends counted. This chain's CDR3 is CASSPTSGSRPGSCFF.

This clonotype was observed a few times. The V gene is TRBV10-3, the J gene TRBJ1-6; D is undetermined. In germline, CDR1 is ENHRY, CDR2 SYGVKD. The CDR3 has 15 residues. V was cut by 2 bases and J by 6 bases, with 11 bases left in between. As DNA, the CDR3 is TGTGCCATCAGTGAGGAAGGGCTTCGTAATTCACCCCTCCACTTT. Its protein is CAISEEGLRNSPLHF.

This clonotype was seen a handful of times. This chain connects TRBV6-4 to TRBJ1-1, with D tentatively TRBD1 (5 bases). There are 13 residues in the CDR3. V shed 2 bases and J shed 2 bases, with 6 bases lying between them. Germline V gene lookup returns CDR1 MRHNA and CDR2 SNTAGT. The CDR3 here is CASSDGDNTEAFF. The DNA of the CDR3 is TGTGCCAGCAGTGACGGGGACAACACTGAAGCTTTCTTT.

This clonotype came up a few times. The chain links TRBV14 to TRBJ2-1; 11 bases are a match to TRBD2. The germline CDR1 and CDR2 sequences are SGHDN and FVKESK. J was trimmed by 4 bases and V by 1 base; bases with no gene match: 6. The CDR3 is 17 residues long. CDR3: CASSQGPGLAVYNEQFF. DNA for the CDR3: TGTGCCAGCAGCCAAGGTCCGGGACTAGCGGTATACAATGAGCAGTTCTTC.

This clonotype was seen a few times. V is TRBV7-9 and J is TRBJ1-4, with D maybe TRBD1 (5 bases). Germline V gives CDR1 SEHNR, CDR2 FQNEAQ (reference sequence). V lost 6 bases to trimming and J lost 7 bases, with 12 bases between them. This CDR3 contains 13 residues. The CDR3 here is CASRGHEGEKLFF. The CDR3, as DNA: TGTGCCAGCAGAGGACACGAAGGTGAAAAACTGTTTTTT.

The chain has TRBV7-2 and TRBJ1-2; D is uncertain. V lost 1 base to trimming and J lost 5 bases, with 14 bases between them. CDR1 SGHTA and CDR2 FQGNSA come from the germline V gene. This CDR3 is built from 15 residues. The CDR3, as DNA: TGTGCCAGCAGCTTAGACGGCAGTTCCTTTTATGGCTACACCTTC. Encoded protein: CASSLDGSSFYGYTF.

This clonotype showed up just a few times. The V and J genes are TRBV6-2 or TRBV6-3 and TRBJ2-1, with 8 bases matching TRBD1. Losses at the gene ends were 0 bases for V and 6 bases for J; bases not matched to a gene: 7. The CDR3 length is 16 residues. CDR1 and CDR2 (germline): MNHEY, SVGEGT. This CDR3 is CASSYSPGTGVNEQFF. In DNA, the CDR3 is TGTGCCAGCAGTTACTCTCCCGGGACAGGTGTCAATGAGCAGTTCTTC.

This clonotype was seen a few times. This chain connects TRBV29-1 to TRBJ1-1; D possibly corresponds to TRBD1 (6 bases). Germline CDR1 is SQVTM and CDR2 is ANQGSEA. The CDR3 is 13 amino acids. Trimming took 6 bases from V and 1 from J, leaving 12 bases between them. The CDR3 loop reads CSVKGVPNTEAFF. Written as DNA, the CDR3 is TGCAGCGTGAAGGGGGTTCCGAACACTGAAGCTTTCTTT. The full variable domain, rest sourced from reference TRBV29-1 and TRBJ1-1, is SAVISQKPSRDICQRGTSLTIQCQVDSQVTMMFWYRQQPGQSLTLIATANQGSEATYESGFVIDKFPISRPNLTFSTLTVSNMSPEDSSIYLCSVKGVPNTEAFFGQGTRLTVV.

The CDR3: CASSLSGALYNEQFF. In DNA, the CDR3 is TGTGCCAGCAGCTTATCGGGGGCTCTATACAATGAGCAGTTCTTC. This sequence joins TRBV7-3 and TRBJ2-5; tentatively, D is TRBD1 or TRBD2 (6 bases each). The DNA end is more similar to TRBJ2-1, so the J call may be wrong. Germline CDR1 SGHTA, CDR2 FQGTGA. The CDR3 has 15 residues.

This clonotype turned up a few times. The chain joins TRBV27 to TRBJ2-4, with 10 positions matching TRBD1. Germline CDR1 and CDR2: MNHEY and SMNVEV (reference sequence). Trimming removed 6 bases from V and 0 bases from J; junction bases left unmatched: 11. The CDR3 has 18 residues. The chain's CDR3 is CASSQGQGEGGAKNIQYF. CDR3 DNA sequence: TGTGCCAGCAGCCAAGGACAGGGGGAAGGTGGAGCCAAAAACATTCAGTACTTC.

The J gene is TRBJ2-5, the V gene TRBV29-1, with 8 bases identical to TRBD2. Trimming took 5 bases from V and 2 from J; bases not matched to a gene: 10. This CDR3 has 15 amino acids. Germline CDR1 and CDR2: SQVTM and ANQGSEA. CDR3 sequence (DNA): TGCAGCGTTCCAGGCGGGAGGTTTCCACAAGAGACCCAGTACTTC. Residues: CSVPGGRFPQETQYF. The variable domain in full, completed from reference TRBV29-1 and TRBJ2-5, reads SAVISQKPSRDICQRGTSLTIQCQVDSQVTMMFWYRQQPGQSLTLIATANQGSEATYESGFVIDKFPISRPNLTFSTLTVSNMSPEDSSIYLCSVPGGRFPQETQYFGPGTRLLVL.

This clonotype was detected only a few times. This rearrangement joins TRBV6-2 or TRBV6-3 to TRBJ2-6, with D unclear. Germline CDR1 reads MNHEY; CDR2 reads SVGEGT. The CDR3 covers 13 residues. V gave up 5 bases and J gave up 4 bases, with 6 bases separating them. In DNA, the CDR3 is TGTGCCAGCAGTGCCGGGGGGGCCAACGTCCTGACTTTC. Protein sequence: CASSAGGANVLTF.

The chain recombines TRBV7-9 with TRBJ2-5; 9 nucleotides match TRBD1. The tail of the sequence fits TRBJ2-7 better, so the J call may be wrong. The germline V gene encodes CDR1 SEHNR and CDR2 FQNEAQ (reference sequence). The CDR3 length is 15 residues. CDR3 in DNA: TGTGCCAGCAGCTTAGCGAGGACAGGGGCGGACGAGCAGTACTTC. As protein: CASSLARTGADEQYF.

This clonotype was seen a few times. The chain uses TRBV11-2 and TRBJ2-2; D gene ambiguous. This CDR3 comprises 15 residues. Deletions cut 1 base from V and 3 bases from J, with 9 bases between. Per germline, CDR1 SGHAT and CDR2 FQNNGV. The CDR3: CASSLASVYTGELFF. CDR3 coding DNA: TGTGCCAGCAGCTTAGCCTCGGTGTACACCGGGGAGCTGTTTTTT. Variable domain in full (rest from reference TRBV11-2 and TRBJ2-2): EAGVAQSPRYKIIEKRQSVAFWCNPISGHATLYWYQQILGQGPKLLIQFQNNGVVDDSQLPKDRFSAERLKGVDSTLKIQPAKLEDSAVYLCASSLASVYTGELFFGEGSRLTVL.

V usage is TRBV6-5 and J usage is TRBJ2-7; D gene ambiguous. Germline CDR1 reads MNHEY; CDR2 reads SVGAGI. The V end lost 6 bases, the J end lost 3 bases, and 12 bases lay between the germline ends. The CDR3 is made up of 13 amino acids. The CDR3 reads CASSPHPNYEQYF. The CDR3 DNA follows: TGTGCCAGCAGCCCACATCCGAACTACGAGCAGTACTTC.

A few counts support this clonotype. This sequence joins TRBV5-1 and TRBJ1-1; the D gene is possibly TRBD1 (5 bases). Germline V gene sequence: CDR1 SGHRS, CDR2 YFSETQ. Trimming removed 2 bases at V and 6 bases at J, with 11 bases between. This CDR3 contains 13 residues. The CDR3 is CASSLSPGSEAFF. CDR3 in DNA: TGCGCCAGCAGCTTATCTCCAGGGTCTGAAGCTTTCTTT.

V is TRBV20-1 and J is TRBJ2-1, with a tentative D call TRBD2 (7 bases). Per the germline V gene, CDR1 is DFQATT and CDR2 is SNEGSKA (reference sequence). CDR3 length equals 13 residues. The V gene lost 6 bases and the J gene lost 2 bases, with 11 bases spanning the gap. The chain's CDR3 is CSARGGAYNEQFF. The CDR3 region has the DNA TGCAGTGCCAGGGGAGGGGCCTACAATGAGCAGTTCTTC.

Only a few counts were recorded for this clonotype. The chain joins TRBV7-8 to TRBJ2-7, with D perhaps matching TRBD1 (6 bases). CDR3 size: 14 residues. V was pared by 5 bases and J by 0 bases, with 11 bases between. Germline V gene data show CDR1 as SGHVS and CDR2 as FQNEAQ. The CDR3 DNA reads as TGTGCCAGCAGCGTACAGGGCCTCTCCTACGAGCAGTACTTC. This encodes CASSVQGLSYEQYF.

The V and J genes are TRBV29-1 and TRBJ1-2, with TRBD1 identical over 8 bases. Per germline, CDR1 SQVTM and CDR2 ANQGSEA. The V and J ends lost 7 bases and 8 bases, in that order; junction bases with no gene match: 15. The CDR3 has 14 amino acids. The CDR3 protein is CSAQDRVSLPGYTF. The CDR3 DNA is TGCAGCGCGCAGGACAGGGTCTCACTCCCAGGCTACACCTTC.

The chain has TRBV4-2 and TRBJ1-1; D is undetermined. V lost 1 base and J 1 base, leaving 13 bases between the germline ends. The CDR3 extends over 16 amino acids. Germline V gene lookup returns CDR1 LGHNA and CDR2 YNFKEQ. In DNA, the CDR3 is TGTGCCAGCAGCCAAGGCCTGGGGAATAGGAACACTGAAGCTTTCTTT. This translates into CASSQGLGNRNTEAFF.

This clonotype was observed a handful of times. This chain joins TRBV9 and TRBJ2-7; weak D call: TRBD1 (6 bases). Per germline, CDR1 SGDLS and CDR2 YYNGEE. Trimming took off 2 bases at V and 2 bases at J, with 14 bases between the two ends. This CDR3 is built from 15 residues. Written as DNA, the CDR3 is TGTGCCAGCAGCGTTAATGGACAGTTAGCCTACGAGCAGTACTTC. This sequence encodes CASSVNGQLAYEQYF.

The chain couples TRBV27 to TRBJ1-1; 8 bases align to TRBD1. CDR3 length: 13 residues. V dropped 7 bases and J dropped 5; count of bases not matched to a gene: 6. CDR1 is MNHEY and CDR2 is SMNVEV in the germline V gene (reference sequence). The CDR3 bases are TGTGCCAGCATCATCACAGGGGGGACTGAAGCTTTCTTT. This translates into CASIITGGTEAFF.

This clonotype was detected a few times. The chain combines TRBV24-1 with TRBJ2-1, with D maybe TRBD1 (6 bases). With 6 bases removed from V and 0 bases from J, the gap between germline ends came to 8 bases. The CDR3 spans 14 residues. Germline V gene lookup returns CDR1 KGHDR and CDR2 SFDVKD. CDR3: CATSTGYSYNEQFF. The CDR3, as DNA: TGTGCCACCAGTACAGGGTACTCCTACAATGAGCAGTTCTTC.

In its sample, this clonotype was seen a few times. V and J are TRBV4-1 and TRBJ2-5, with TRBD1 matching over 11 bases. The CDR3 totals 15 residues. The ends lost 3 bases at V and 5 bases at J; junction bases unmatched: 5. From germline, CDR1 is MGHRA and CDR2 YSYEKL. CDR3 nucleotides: TGCGCCAGCAGCCAGGGGACAGGGGGGTACGAGACCCAGTACTTC. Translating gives CASSQGTGGYETQYF.

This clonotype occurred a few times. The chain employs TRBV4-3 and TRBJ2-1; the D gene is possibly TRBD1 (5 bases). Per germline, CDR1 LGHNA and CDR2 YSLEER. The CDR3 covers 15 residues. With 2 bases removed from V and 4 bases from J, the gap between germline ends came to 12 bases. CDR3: CASSQFSGQYNEQFF. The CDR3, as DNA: TGCGCCAGCAGCCAATTTTCAGGGCAATACAATGAGCAGTTCTTC.

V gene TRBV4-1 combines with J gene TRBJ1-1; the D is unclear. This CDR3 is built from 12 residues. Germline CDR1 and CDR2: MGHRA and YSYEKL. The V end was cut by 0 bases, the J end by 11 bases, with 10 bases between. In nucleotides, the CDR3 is TGCGCCAGCAGCCAAGAGGGGTTTTGGGCTTTCTTT. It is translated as CASSQEGFWAFF.

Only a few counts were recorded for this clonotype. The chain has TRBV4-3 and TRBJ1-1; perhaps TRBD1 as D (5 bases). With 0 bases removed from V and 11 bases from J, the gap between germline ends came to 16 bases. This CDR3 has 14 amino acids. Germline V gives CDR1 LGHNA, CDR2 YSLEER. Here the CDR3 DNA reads TGCGCCAGCAGCCAAGAGGAATGGCAGGGAAGGGCTTTCTTT. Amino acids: CASSQEEWQGRAFF.

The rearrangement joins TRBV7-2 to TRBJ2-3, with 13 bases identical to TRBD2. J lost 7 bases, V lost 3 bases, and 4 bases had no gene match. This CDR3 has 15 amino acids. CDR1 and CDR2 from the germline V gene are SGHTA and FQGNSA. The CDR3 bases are TGTGCCAGCAGCTTCGGACTAGCGGGAGTAAATACGCAGTATTTT. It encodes CASSFGLAGVNTQYF.

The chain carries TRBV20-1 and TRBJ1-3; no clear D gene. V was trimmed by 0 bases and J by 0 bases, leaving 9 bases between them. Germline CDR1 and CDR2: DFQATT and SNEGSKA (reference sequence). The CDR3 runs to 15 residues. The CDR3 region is CSARELGNSGNTIYF. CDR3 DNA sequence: TGCAGTGCTAGAGAACTAGGGAACTCTGGAAACACCATATATTTT.

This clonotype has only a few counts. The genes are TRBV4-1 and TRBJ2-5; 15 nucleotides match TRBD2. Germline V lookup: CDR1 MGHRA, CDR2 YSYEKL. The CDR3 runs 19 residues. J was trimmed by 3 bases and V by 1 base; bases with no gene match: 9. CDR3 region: CASSQVTGTSGGTEETQYF. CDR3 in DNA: TGCGCCAGCAGCCAAGTCACCGGGACTAGCGGGGGGACGGAAGAGACCCAGTACTTC.